This T cell receptor (beta chain) appears in the sequencing data of a study of blood T cell repertoires in COVID-19. As for the study in general: The samples span acute and convalescent COVID-19 from the United States, Italy and Spain. Sample material is recorded as cDNA or gDNA derived from T cells, B-cell-depleted T cells, or PBMCs.

As handled by the study authors: Cell counts per sample came from amplifying reference gene primers. The assay was immunoSEQ multiplex PCR, and TCRdb's table has in-frame clones only and misses some. V, J and clone size reflect that table, while D and trimming were determined from the DNA. This table has about 150,000 clones, approximately 78% appearing once. CDR3 length equals 14 residues. V lost 4 bases and J lost 3; bases outside the gene matches: 1. Germline-derived CDR1 and CDR2 are SGHVS and FQNEAQ. Sequencing was done on a sample of peripheral blood. The chain carries TRBV7-8 and TRBJ2-7; 12 bases map to TRBD2. This TCR derives from a human donor with acute or convalescent COVID-19. The donor label of this sample is uncertain. The CDR3 DNA reads TGTGCCAGCAGCTCTAGCGGGGGGGGCTACGAGCAGTACTTC. It encodes CASSSSGGGYEQYF.